One and the same sample provided the 7 T cell receptor beta chains below, sequenced in a study of T cells in Graves' hyperthyroidism and ophthalmopathy. RNA transcripts gave rise to amplified TCR beta CDR3 regions. First-round RT-PCR with HTBI primers amplified the TCR CDR3 region. MiXCR, applied by TCRdb to the multiplex PCR reads, yields one record per CDR3 protein. This table has a few hundred thousand distinct CDR3 sequences, around 15% appearing once. Source material: blood. The receptor source for this set is a woman aged 25 to 39 with Graves' ophthalmopathy.

The chain combines TRBV2 with TRBJ2-7; 9 nucleotides agree with TRBD1. V was pared by 6 bases and J by 1 base, with 13 bases of the junction left unmatched. CDR3 length equals 17 residues. CDR1 and CDR2 from the germline V gene are SNHLY and FYNNEI. CDR3 coding DNA: TGTGCCAGCAGCCTTAAAAGTCCGGGACAGGGTTCCTACGAGCAGTACTTC. Residues: CASSLKSPGQGSYEQYF. The complete variable domain, with remaining parts taken from reference TRBV2 and TRBJ2-7, reads EPEVTQTPSHQVTQMGQEVILRCVPISNHLYFYWYRQILGQKVEFLVSFYNNEISEKSEIFDDQFSVERPDGSNFTLKIRSTKLEDSAMYFCASSLKSPGQGSYEQYFGPGTRLTVT.

This clonotype was seen repeatedly, ten times or more. The chain recombines TRBV12-3 or TRBV12-4 with TRBJ1-5; TRBD1 is a possible D gene (6 bases). The CDR3 is 17 amino acids. Trimming pared 6 bases from V and 2 bases from J, leaving 20 bases between. This CDR3 is CASSRSRPGARNQPQHF. The CDR3 nucleotides read TGTGCCAGCAGCCGCAGTAGACCAGGGGCTCGCAATCAGCCCCAGCATTTT.

Only a few counts were recorded for this clonotype. The chain is built from TRBV5-4 and TRBJ2-3; D ambiguous. The V end lost 4 bases, the J end lost 6 bases, and 12 bases lay between the germline ends. This CDR3 is 13 amino acids long. Germline V gene data show CDR1 as SGHNT and CDR2 as YYREEE (reference sequence). CDR3 sequence: CASSDIRVDTQYF. Here the CDR3 DNA reads TGTGCCAGCAGCGACATTCGGGTGGATACGCAGTATTTT. Looking up the rest from reference TRBV5-4 and TRBJ2-3 gives the full variable domain: ETGVTQSPTHLIKTRGQQVTLRCSSQSGHNTVSWYQQALGQGPQFIFQYYREEENGRGNFPPRFSGLQFPNYSSELNVNALELDDSALYLCASSDIRVDTQYFGPGTRLTVL.

This clonotype has at least ten counts. The CDR3 DNA follows: TGTGCCAGGATCAGGAGCCGGGATAGTAATCAGCCCCAGCATTTT. This translates into CARIRSRDSNQPQHF. The chain employs TRBV9 and TRBJ1-5, with D uncertain. Germline values: CDR1 SGDLS, CDR2 YYNGEE. This CDR3 comprises 15 residues. V lost 8 bases and J lost 4, with 19 bases in between.

This clonotype was found many times. The chain couples TRBV2 to TRBJ1-5; weak D call: TRBD1 (5 bases). V was cut by 2 bases and J by 5 bases, with 16 bases left in between. The CDR3 has 16 residues. Per germline, CDR1 SNHLY and CDR2 FYNNEI. The CDR3 coding sequence is TGTGCCAGCAGTGAATTCGTTAACAGGATGGATCAGCCCCAGCATTTT. Protein: CASSEFVNRMDQPQHF.

The gene calls are TRBV20-1 and TRBJ2-3; 14 bases agree with TRBD2. Germline V gene data show CDR1 as DFQATT and CDR2 as SNEGSKA (reference sequence). The V and J ends lost 3 bases and 4 bases, in that order; junction bases with no gene match: 3. The CDR3 length is 15 residues. CDR3 DNA: TGCAGTGCTAGCGGACTAGCGGGAGGAGCAGATACGCAGTATTTT. Amino acids: CSASGLAGGADTQYF.

This clonotype was found once. The J gene is TRBJ2-7, the V gene TRBV7-8; D unresolved. Per the germline V gene, CDR1 is SGHVS and CDR2 is FQNEAQ. The V gene lost 1 base and the J gene lost 4 bases, with 11 bases spanning the gap. CDR3 length equals 14 residues. CDR3 DNA sequence: TGTGCCAGCAGCTTAGGTGGGATAGTATACGAGCAGTACTTC. This gives the protein CASSLGGIVYEQYF. The full variable domain, with the rest looked up from reference TRBV7-8 and TRBJ2-7, is GAGVSQSPRYKVAKRGQDVALRCDPISGHVSLFWYQQALGQGPEFLTYFQNEAQLDKSGLPSDRFFAERPEGSVSTLKIQRTQQEDSAVYLCASSLGGIVYEQYFGPGTRLTVT.